The T cell receptor beta chain under discussion was sequenced for a study of T cells in Graves' hyperthyroidism and ophthalmopathy. Study results and caveats: A model using 13 V-J features told ophthalmopathy apart from stable hyperthyroidism.

This clonotype occurred many times. Its antigen is not known. Per the germline V gene, CDR1 is WNHNN and CDR2 is SYGVQD (reference sequence). The CDR3 loop spans 13 amino acids. Losses at the gene ends were 4 bases for V and 3 bases for J; bases not matched to a gene: 2. It was RNA transcripts that yielded the amplified TCR beta CDR3 regions. RT-PCR in the first round (using the HTBI primer set) targeted the TCR CDR3. In TCRdb, the multiplex PCR reads were re-called with MiXCR into one record per CDR3 protein. The sample has roughly 400,000 distinct CDR3 sequences, 25% seen once; the top ten hold around 70%. Stable Graves' hyperthyroidism denoted no ophthalmopathy progression over 18 months. Patients aged 18 to 65 had newly diagnosed hyperthyroidism of under 2 months' duration. Uncontrolled infections, other autoimmune diseases, pregnancy or lactation led to exclusion of patients.

The chain uses TRBV10-1 and TRBJ2-5, with TRBD1 matching 7 bases. Sequenced input: blood. The sequence was collected from a man aged 50 or older with Graves' hyperthyroidism. The CDR3: CASSATGEETQYF. As DNA, the CDR3 is TGCGCCAGCAGTGCTACAGGGGAAGAGACCCAGTACTTC.